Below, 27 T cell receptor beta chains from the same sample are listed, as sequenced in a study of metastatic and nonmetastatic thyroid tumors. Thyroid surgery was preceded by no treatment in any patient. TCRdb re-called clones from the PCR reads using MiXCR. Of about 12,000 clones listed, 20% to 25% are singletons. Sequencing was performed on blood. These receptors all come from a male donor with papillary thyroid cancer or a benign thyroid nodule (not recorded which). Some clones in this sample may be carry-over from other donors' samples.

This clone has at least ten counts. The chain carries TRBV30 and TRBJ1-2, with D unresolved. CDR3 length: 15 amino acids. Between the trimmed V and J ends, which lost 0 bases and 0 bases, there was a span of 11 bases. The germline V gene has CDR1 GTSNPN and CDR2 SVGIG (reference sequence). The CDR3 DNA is TGTGCCTGGAGTGTATCCGGCAGAGCTAACTATGGCTACACCTTC. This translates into CAWSVSGRANYGYTF.

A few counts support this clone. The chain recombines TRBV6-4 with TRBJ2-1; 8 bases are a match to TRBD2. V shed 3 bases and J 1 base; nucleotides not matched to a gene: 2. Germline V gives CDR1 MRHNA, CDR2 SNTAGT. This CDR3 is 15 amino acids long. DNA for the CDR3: TGTGCCAGCAGTGAGAGCGGGAGATCCTACAATGAGCAGTTCTTC. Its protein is CASSESGRSYNEQFF.

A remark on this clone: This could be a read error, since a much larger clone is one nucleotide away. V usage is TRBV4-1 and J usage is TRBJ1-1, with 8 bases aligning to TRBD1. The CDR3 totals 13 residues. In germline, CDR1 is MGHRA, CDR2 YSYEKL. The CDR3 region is CASSQTGVPEASF. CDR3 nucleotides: TGCGCCAGCAGCCAGACAGGGGTACCTGAAGCTTCCTTT.

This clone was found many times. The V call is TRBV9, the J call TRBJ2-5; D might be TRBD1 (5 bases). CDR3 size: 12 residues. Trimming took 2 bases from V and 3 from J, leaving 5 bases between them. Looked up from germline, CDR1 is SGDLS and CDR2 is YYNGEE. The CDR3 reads CASSVREETQYF. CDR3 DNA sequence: TGTGCCAGCAGCGTCAGGGAAGAGACCCAGTACTTC.

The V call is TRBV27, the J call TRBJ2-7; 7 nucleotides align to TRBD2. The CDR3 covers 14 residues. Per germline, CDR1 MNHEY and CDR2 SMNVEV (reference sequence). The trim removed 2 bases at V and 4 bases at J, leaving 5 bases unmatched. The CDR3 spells CASSLRREGYEQYF. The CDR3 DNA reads TGTGCCAGCAGTTTAAGGAGGGAGGGGTACGAGCAGTACTTC.

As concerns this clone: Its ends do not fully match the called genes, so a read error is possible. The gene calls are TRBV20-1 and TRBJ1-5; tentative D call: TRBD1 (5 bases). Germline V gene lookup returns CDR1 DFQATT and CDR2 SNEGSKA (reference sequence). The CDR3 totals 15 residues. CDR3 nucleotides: TGCAGTGCTAGATCCGGGACCGGGGAGAATCGGCCCCAGCATTTT. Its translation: CSARSGTGENRPQHF.

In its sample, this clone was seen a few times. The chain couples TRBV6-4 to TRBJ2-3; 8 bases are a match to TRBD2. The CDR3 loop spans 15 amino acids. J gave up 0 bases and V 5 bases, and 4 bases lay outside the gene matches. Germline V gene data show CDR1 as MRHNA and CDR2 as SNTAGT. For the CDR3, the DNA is TGTGCCAGCAGTCATTTAGCGGGAAGCACAGATACGCAGTATTTT. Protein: CASSHLAGSTDTQYF.

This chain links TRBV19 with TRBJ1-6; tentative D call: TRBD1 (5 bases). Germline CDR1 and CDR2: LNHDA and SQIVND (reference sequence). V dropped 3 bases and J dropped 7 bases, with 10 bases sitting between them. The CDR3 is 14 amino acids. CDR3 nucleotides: TGTGCCAGTAGTATCCAGGGAACGAATTCACCCCTCCACTTT. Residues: CASSIQGTNSPLHF.

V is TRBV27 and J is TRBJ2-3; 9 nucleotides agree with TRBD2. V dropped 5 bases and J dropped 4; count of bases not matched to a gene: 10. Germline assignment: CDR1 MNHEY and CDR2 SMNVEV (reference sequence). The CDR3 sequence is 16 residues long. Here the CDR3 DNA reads TGTGCCAGCAGTCCCTCGGTTAGCGGGAGTTCAGATACGCAGTATTTT. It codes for CASSPSVSGSSDTQYF.

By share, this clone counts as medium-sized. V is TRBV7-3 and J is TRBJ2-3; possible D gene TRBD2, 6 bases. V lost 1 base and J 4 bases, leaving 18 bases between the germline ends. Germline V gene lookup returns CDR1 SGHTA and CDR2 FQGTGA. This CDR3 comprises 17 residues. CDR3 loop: CASSLMGGGGLADTQYF. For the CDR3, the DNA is TGTGCCAGCAGCTTAATGGGCGGAGGAGGGCTAGCAGATACGCAGTATTTT.

CDR3 in amino acids: CASSLRPLDRTDTQYF. For the CDR3, the DNA is TGCGCCAGCAGCTTGAGGCCGCTTGACCGAACAGATACGCAGTATTTT. The chain links TRBV5-1 to TRBJ2-3; unclear D gene. V lost 1 base and J 3 bases, leaving 15 bases between the germline ends. The CDR3 covers 16 residues. The germline gives CDR1 SGHRS, CDR2 YFSETQ.

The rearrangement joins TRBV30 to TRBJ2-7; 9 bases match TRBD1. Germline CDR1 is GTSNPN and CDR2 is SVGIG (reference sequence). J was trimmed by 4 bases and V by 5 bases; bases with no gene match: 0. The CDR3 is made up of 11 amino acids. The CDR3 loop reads CAWDRGYEQYF. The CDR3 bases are TGTGCCTGGGACAGGGGGTACGAGCAGTACTTC.

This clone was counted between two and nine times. CDR3 DNA: TGTGCCAGCAGTCCCGACCCGGGCCACAATGAGCAGTTCTTC. This sequence encodes CASSPDPGHNEQFF. The chain carries TRBV6-4 and TRBJ2-1; D is ambiguous. Germline CDR1 is MRHNA and CDR2 is SNTAGT. The CDR3 covers 14 residues. Trimming removed 5 bases from V and 5 bases from J, with 13 bases in between.

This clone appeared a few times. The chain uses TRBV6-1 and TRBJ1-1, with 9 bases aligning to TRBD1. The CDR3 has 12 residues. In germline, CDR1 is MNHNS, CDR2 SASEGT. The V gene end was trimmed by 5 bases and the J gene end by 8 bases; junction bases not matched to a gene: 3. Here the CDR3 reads CASSRGQGEAFF. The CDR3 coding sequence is TGTGCCAGCAGTCGCGGACAGGGGGAAGCTTTCTTT.

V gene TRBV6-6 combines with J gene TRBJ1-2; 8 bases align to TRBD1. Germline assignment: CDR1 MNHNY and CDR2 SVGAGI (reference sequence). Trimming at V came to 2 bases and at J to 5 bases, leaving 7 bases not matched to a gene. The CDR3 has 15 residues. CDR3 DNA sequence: TGTGCCAGCAGTTACAGACGGACAGGGAGTTATGGCTACACCTTC. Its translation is CASSYRRTGSYGYTF.

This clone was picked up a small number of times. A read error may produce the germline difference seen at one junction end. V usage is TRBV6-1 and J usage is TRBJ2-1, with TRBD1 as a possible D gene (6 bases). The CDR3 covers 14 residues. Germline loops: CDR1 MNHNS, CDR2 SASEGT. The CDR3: CASSDSGVSNEHFF. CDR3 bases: TGTGCCAGCAGTGACTCAGGGGTGAGCAATGAGCATTTCTTC.

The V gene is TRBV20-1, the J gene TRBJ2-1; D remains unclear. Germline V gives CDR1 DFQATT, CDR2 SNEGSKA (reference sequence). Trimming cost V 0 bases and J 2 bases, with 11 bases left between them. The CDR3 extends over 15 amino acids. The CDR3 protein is CSARDRQTTYNEQFF. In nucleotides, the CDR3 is TGCAGTGCTAGAGATAGGCAGACGACCTACAATGAGCAGTTCTTC.

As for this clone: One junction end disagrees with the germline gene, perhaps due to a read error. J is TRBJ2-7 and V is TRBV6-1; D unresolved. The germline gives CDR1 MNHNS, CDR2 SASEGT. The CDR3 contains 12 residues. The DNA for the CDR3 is TGTGCCAGCAGGGGCCAATACGAGGAAGAGTGGTTC. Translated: CASRGQYEEEWF.

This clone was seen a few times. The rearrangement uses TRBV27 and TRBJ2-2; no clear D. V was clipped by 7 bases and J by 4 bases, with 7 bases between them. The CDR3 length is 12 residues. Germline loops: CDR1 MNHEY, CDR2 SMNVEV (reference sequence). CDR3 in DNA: TGTGCCAGCAAGGAACCCACCGGGGAGCTGTTTTTT. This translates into CASKEPTGELFF.

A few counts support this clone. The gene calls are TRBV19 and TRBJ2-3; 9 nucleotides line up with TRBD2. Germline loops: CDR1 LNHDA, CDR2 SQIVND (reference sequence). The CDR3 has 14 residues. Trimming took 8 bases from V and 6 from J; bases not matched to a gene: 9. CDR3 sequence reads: CASGVAGVGDTQYF. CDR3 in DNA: TGTGCCAGTGGCGTAGCGGGAGTGGGGGATACGCAGTATTTT. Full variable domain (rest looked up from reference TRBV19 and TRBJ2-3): DGGITQSPKYLFRKEGQNVTLSCEQNLNHDAMYWYRQDPGQGLRLIYYSQIVNDFQKGDIAEGYSVSREKKESFPLTVTSAQKNPTAFYLCASGVAGVGDTQYFGPGTRLTVL.

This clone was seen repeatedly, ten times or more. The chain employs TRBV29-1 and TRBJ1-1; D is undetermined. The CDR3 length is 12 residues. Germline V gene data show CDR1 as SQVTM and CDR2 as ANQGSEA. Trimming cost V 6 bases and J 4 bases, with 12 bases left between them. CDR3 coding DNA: TGCAGCGTGGAGCCGGGTCTCACTGAAGCTTTCTTT. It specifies CSVEPGLTEAFF.

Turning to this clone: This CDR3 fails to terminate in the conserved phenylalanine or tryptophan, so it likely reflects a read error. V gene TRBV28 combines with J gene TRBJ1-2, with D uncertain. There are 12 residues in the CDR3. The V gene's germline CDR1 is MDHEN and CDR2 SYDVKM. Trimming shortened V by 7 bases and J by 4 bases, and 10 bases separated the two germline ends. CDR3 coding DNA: TGTGCCAGCAACCCCCACCTCTATGGCTACACCTAC. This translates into CASNPHLYGYTY.

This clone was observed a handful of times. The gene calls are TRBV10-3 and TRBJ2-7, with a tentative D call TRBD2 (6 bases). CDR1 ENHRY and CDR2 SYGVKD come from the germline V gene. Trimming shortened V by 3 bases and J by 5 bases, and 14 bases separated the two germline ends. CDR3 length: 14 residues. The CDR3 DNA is TGTGCCATCAGTGATTCGGGACTTAAGCACGAGCAGTACTTC. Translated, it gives CAISDSGLKHEQYF.

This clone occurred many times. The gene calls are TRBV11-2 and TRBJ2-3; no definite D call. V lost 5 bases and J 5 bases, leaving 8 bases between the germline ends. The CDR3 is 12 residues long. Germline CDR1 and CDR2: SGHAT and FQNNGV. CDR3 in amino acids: CASSASLDTQYF. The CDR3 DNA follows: TGTGCCAGCAGCGCAAGCTTAGATACGCAGTATTTT.

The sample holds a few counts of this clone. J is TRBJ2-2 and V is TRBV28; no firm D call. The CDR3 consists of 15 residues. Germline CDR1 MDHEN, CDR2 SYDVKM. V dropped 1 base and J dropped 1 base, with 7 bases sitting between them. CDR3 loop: CASSLSAQNTGELFF. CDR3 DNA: TGTGCCAGCAGTTTATCGGCCCAGAACACCGGGGAGCTGTTTTTT.

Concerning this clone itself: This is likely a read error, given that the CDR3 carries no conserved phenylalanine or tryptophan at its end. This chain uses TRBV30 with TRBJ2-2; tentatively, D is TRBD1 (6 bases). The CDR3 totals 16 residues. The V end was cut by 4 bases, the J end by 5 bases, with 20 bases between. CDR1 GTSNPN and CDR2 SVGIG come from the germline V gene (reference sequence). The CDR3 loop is CAWTDRQGSGTGELFS. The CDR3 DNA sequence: TGTGCCTGGACAGATAGGCAGGGGTCTGGGACCGGGGAGCTGTTTTCT.

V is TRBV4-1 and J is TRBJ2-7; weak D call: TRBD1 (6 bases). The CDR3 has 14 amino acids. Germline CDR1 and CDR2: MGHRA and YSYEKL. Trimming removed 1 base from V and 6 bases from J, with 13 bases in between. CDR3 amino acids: CASSQGQGNGEQYF. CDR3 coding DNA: TGCGCCAGCAGCCAAGGCCAGGGGAATGGCGAGCAGTACTTC.